A selection of T cell receptor beta chains follows, all from one sample in a study of OX40 agonist ivuxolimab in advanced cancers. Libraries were prepared by immunoSEQ multiplex PCR; TCRdb keeps only in-frame clonotypes and omits some of them. The data show approximately 74,000 clones, 85% seen once. The source was CD4+ or CD8+ T cells sorted from blood, collected in a trial of the OX40 agonist ivuxolimab. The receptors originated from an adult with an advanced solid tumor such as melanoma, head and neck, liver or kidney cancer. CDR3s include the opening cysteine and the closing phenylalanine or tryptophan. Each record gives: J gene, CDR3 length, clone size, D gene, V gene, CDR3 DNA, CDR3 protein. A D gene is named only where the DNA matches it firmly. Clone size is not always given. Where it is, it says once, few, many or a class for expanded clones.

j_gene: TRBJ2-3
len: 12
abundance: NA
d_gene: NA
v_gene: TRBV30
CDR3nt: TGTGCCTGGAGTGTACGGGTTGATACGCAGTATTTT
CDR3aa: CAWSVRVDTQYF

j_gene: TRBJ1-6
len: 15
abundance: once
d_gene: TRBD1
v_gene: TRBV5-1
CDR3nt: TGCGCCAGCAGCTCCGGGACAGGGTTGGGGTCACCCCTCCACTTT
CDR3aa: CASSSGTGLGSPLHF

j_gene: TRBJ1-4
len: 17
abundance: once
d_gene: TRBD1
v_gene: TRBV7-9
CDR3nt: TGTGCCAGCAGCCCTATTACGCCGACAGGGGCTGGGAAAAAACTGTTTTTT
CDR3aa: CASSPITPTGAGKKLFF

j_gene: TRBJ1-3
len: 15
abundance: NA
d_gene: NA
v_gene: TRBV4-2
CDR3nt: TGTGCCAGCAGCCCAGGGCCTACCGGCGGAAACACCATATATTTT
CDR3aa: CASSPGPTGGNTIYF

j_gene: TRBJ1-1
len: 12
abundance: NA
d_gene: NA
v_gene: TRBV11-2
CDR3nt: TGTGCCAGCAGCTTACCCCCCAACGAGGCTTTCTTT
CDR3aa: CASSLPPNEAFF

j_gene: TRBJ1-3
len: 15
abundance: NA
d_gene: NA
v_gene: TRBV19
CDR3nt: TGTGCCAGTAGTATACAGGAATACTCTGGAAACACCATATATTTT
CDR3aa: CASSIQEYSGNTIYF

j_gene: TRBJ2-3
len: 14
abundance: NA
d_gene: NA
v_gene: TRBV5-6
CDR3nt: TGTGCCAGTATTCCCTCGGGCTACACAGATACGCAGTATTTT
CDR3aa: CASIPSGYTDTQYF

j_gene: TRBJ2-7
len: 15
abundance: NA
d_gene: NA
v_gene: TRBV18
CDR3nt: TGTGCCAGCTCGCAAGGGCAGACTAAGGGCCGGGAGCAGTACTTC
CDR3aa: CASSQGQTKGREQYF

j_gene: TRBJ2-2
len: 16
abundance: NA
d_gene: TRBD2
v_gene: TRBV2
CDR3nt: TGTGCCAGCTGGGGACTAGCGGGAGAGAGGGGCGGGCAGCTGTTTTTT
CDR3aa: CASWGLAGERGGQLFF

j_gene: TRBJ1-3
len: 15
abundance: NA
d_gene: NA
v_gene: TRBV19
CDR3nt: TGTGCCAGTAGTATCGCCACGAGCTCTGGAAACACCATATATTTT
CDR3aa: CASSIATSSGNTIYF

j_gene: TRBJ2-1
len: 12
abundance: NA
d_gene: NA
v_gene: TRBV6-5
CDR3nt: TGTGCCAGCATAGGTAGCGTTTATGAGCAGTTCTTC
CDR3aa: CASIGSVYEQFF

j_gene: TRBJ2-5
len: 15
abundance: NA
d_gene: NA
v_gene: TRBV11-1
CDR3nt: TGTGCCAGCAGCCGCGGGACAGCTCTCCAAGAGACCCAGTACTTC
CDR3aa: CASSRGTALQETQYF

j_gene: TRBJ2-1
len: 13
abundance: NA
d_gene: TRBD1
v_gene: TRBV28
CDR3nt: TGTGCCAGCGGGAGGGACAGGGGTTATGAGCAGTTCTTC
CDR3aa: CASGRDRGYEQFF

j_gene: TRBJ2-1
len: 11
abundance: NA
d_gene: NA
v_gene: TRBV20-1
CDR3nt: TGCAGTGAACAGATGATAGATGAGCAGTTCTTC
CDR3aa: CSEQMIDEQFF

j_gene: TRBJ2-3
len: 11
abundance: few
d_gene: NA
v_gene: TRBV2
CDR3nt: TGTGCCAGCAGCGATTATGGGGCGCAGTATTTT
CDR3aa: CASSDYGAQYF

j_gene: TRBJ1-5
len: 11
abundance: NA
d_gene: NA
v_gene: TRBV6-1
CDR3nt: TGTGCCAGTGATAGCAATCAGCCCCAGCATTTT
CDR3aa: CASDSNQPQHF

j_gene: TRBJ1-3
len: 13
abundance: once
d_gene: NA
v_gene: TRBV4-1
CDR3nt: TGCGCCAGCAGCCAAGTTTCGGGCAGCACCATATATTTT
CDR3aa: CASSQVSGSTIYF

j_gene: TRBJ1-2
len: 14
abundance: NA
d_gene: NA
v_gene: TRBV6-1
CDR3nt: TGTGCCAGCAGTCCCACCAGGGATAACTATGGCTACACCTTC
CDR3aa: CASSPTRDNYGYTF

j_gene: TRBJ1-2
len: 18
abundance: NA
d_gene: NA
v_gene: TRBV7-9
CDR3nt: TGTGCCAGCAGCTCCCTAGGGAGGGCCCTGACGCGGAACTATGGCTACACCTTC
CDR3aa: CASSSLGRALTRNYGYTF

j_gene: TRBJ2-1
len: 13
abundance: NA
d_gene: NA
v_gene: TRBV5-4
CDR3nt: TGTGCCAGCAGCTTGGGACAAGACAATGAGCAGTTCTTC
CDR3aa: CASSLGQDNEQFF

j_gene: TRBJ1-6
len: 13
abundance: NA
d_gene: NA
v_gene: TRBV7-3
CDR3nt: TGTGCCAGCAGCTTAGGTCAGAATTCACCCCTCCACTTT
CDR3aa: CASSLGQNSPLHF

j_gene: TRBJ2-7
len: 12
abundance: NA
d_gene: NA
v_gene: TRBV6-1
CDR3nt: TGTGCCAGCAGTGTCAGGCCCTACGAGCAGTACTTC
CDR3aa: CASSVRPYEQYF

j_gene: TRBJ2-5
len: 20
abundance: NA
d_gene: NA
v_gene: TRBV18
CDR3nt: TGTGCCAGCTCGATCCGGGGACATTCCATCTCATCCGGTGGCCAAGAGACCCAGTACTTC
CDR3aa: CASSIRGHSISSGGQETQYF

j_gene: TRBJ2-5
len: 12
abundance: NA
d_gene: NA
v_gene: TRBV2
CDR3nt: TGTGCCAGCAATCGCCCGGTGGAGACCCAGTACTTC
CDR3aa: CASNRPVETQYF

j_gene: TRBJ2-5
len: 14
abundance: NA
d_gene: NA
v_gene: TRBV6-5
CDR3nt: TGTGCCGCTATTACACCGGGCCCAAAAAAGACCCAGTACTTC
CDR3aa: CAAITPGPKKTQYF

j_gene: TRBJ2-3
len: 11
abundance: NA
d_gene: NA
v_gene: TRBV6-6
CDR3nt: TGTGCCAGCAGGTCCCCCGGGACGCAGTATTTT
CDR3aa: CASRSPGTQYF

j_gene: TRBJ2-5
len: 14
abundance: NA
d_gene: TRBD1
v_gene: TRBV28
CDR3nt: TGTGCCAGCAGTCCATCCGACAGGGAAGAGACCCAGTACTTC
CDR3aa: CASSPSDREETQYF

j_gene: TRBJ2-2
len: 18
abundance: NA
d_gene: NA
v_gene: TRBV7-3
CDR3nt: TGTGCCAGCAGCTTAATGGGGAGTCAGGGGATGAACACCGGGGAGCTGTTTTTT
CDR3aa: CASSLMGSQGMNTGELFF

j_gene: TRBJ1-2
len: 15
abundance: NA
d_gene: NA
v_gene: TRBV5-6
CDR3nt: TGTGCCAGCAGCTTGTGGACCGGCATCGGCTATGGCTACACCTTC
CDR3aa: CASSLWTGIGYGYTF

j_gene: TRBJ2-7
len: 15
abundance: few
d_gene: TRBD1
v_gene: TRBV7-9
CDR3nt: TGTGCCAGCAGCTTAGCGAGGGCAGGGGGCTACGAGCAGTACTTC
CDR3aa: CASSLARAGGYEQYF

j_gene: TRBJ1-2
len: 15
abundance: NA
d_gene: NA
v_gene: TRBV19
CDR3nt: TGTGCCAGTAGTATAGATACCGACCGCCTACGGGGCTACACCTTC
CDR3aa: CASSIDTDRLRGYTF

j_gene: TRBJ2-6
len: 17
abundance: NA
d_gene: NA
v_gene: TRBV7-9
CDR3nt: TGTGCCAGCAGCTTCGGTGCAGGAACCTCTGGGGCCAACGTCCTGACTTTC
CDR3aa: CASSFGAGTSGANVLTF

j_gene: TRBJ1-5
len: 13
abundance: NA
d_gene: TRBD1
v_gene: TRBV18
CDR3nt: TGTGCCAGCTCACCGAACCTACAGGGGGTGGTTCATTTT
CDR3aa: CASSPNLQGVVHF

j_gene: TRBJ2-5
len: 15
abundance: once
d_gene: NA
v_gene: TRBV11-2
CDR3nt: TGTGCCAGCACTTTAGGGGCTAGGAGAGGAGAGACCCAGTACTTC
CDR3aa: CASTLGARRGETQYF

j_gene: TRBJ1-4
len: 15
abundance: NA
d_gene: TRBD1
v_gene: TRBV2
CDR3nt: TGTGCCAGCCACAGGGGTGGCAAGACTAATGAAAAACTGTTTTTT
CDR3aa: CASHRGGKTNEKLFF

j_gene: TRBJ2-7
len: 15
abundance: NA
d_gene: NA
v_gene: TRBV27
CDR3nt: TGTGCCAGCAACCTTGCAGGGAGCCCTACCTACGAGCAGTACTTC
CDR3aa: CASNLAGSPTYEQYF

j_gene: TRBJ1-2
len: 15
abundance: NA
d_gene: NA
v_gene: TRBV7-9
CDR3nt: TGTGCCAGCAGCCCGGCGGGAGGGGAGGCGGGAGGCTACACCTTC
CDR3aa: CASSPAGGEAGGYTF

j_gene: TRBJ1-1
len: 13
abundance: NA
d_gene: NA
v_gene: TRBV5-1
CDR3nt: TGCGCCAGCAGCTTAGAAACGAACACTGAAGCTTTCTTT
CDR3aa: CASSLETNTEAFF

j_gene: TRBJ2-7
len: 13
abundance: NA
d_gene: NA
v_gene: TRBV28
CDR3nt: TGTGCCAGCAGTTTGAAACAGTACTACGAGCAGTACTTC
CDR3aa: CASSLKQYYEQYF

j_gene: TRBJ2-1
len: 18
abundance: NA
d_gene: NA
v_gene: TRBV4-3
CDR3nt: TGCGCCAGCAGCCACCTGGGCGGGTCGCAGCATTCCTACAATGAGCAGTTCTTC
CDR3aa: CASSHLGGSQHSYNEQFF

j_gene: TRBJ1-3
len: 13
abundance: NA
d_gene: NA
v_gene: TRBV5-4
CDR3nt: TGCGCCAGCAGTGAGGGGATTGGAAACACCATATATTTT
CDR3aa: CASSEGIGNTIYF

j_gene: TRBJ1-3
len: 15
abundance: NA
d_gene: NA
v_gene: TRBV6-1
CDR3nt: TGTGCCAGCAGTGGGGGAATAAGCTCTGGAAACACCATATATTTT
CDR3aa: CASSGGISSGNTIYF

j_gene: TRBJ1-1
len: 14
abundance: few
d_gene: NA
v_gene: TRBV25-1
CDR3nt: TGTGCCAGCAGTGAAGTGTTCGGGAACACTGAAGCTTTCTTT
CDR3aa: CASSEVFGNTEAFF

j_gene: TRBJ2-5
len: 14
abundance: NA
d_gene: NA
v_gene: TRBV6-5
CDR3nt: TGTGCCAGCAGTCCAGACCTCCTGAGGGAGACCCAGTACTTC
CDR3aa: CASSPDLLRETQYF

j_gene: TRBJ1-4
len: 15
abundance: NA
d_gene: TRBD1
v_gene: TRBV28
CDR3nt: TGTGCCAGCAGTTTATACAGGGGGCTAGGTGAAAAACTGTTTTTT
CDR3aa: CASSLYRGLGEKLFF

j_gene: TRBJ1-5
len: 14
abundance: few
d_gene: NA
v_gene: TRBV6-6
CDR3nt: TGTGCCAGCAGTTTCGGGACGTACAATCAGCCCCAGCATTTT
CDR3aa: CASSFGTYNQPQHF